This T cell receptor beta chain was sequenced in a study of OX40 agonist ivuxolimab in advanced cancers. Study-level points and caveats: In CD8+ T cells, expanded clones were on average more numerous than in CD4+.

Produced via immunoSEQ multiplex PCR; TCRdb's table is partial and in-frame only. The repertoire includes about 73,000 clones, over 75% of them detected once, and 0.5% to 0.55% sits in the top ten. Notes on this clone: What it recognizes is unknown.

Between the trimmed V and J ends, which lost 6 bases and 3 bases, there was a span of 6 bases. The CDR3 is made up of 11 amino acids. CDR1 and CDR2 from the germline V gene are MNHGY and SVAAGI. Source: CD4+ or CD8+ T cells sorted from blood, taken in a trial of the OX40 agonist ivuxolimab. The chain is built from TRBV6-9 and TRBJ2-7; possibly TRBD1 or TRBD2 for D (5 bases each). The sequence was collected from an adult with an advanced solid tumor such as melanoma, head and neck, liver or kidney cancer. CDR3 region: CASRGDYEQYF. The CDR3, as DNA: TGTGCCAGCAGGGGGGACTACGAGCAGTACTTC.